These T cell receptor beta chains were read from a single sample in a study of T cells in Graves' hyperthyroidism and ophthalmopathy. MiXCR, applied by TCRdb to the multiplex PCR reads, yields one record per CDR3 protein. The data contain 450,000 to 650,000 distinct CDR3 sequences, approximately 15% of them singletons. The sample consisted of blood. The source of these receptors is a woman in her late teens or twenties with Graves' ophthalmopathy. Each CDR3 is given with its conserved first and last residue. Each record gives: J gene, V gene, clone size, D gene, CDR3 protein, CDR3 DNA. The D gene is left open where the match is weak. Size is stated for part of the rows, as once, few or many counts, or as a class when the clone is expanded.

TRBJ2-5 | TRBV7-9 | - | - | CASSLYAGSRETQYF | TGTGCCAGCAGCTTATACGCAGGGTCACGAGAGACCCAGTACTTC
TRBJ1-5 | TRBV27 | many | - | CASSLEGWGNQPQHF | TGTGCCAGCAGTTTAGAGGGATGGGGCAATCAGCCCCAGCATTTT
TRBJ1-2 | TRBV5-5 | - | TRBD1 | CANSNGQGVYGYTF | TGTGCCAACTCGAACGGACAGGGGGTTTATGGCTACACCTTC
TRBJ2-6 | TRBV28 | - | TRBD1 | CASSFARRRDRGLSGANVLTF | TGTGCCAGCAGTTTCGCTCGGCGACGGGACAGGGGGCTTTCTGGGGCCAACGTCCTGACTTTC
TRBJ2-2 | TRBV12-3/TRBV12-4 | few | TRBD2 | CASSGGTNGAYAGELFF | TGTGCCAGCAGTGGGGGGACTAACGGAGCTTACGCCGGGGAGCTGTTTTTT
TRBJ2-7 | TRBV2 | many | - | CASSVTAYEQYF | TGTGCCAGCAGTGTCACCGCGTACGAGCAGTACTTC
TRBJ2-2 | TRBV6-1 | - | - | CASRTFLLGEEKRAGELFF | TGTGCCAGCAGGACATTTCTATTAGGGGAGGAAAAGAGGGCCGGGGAGCTGTTTTTT
TRBJ2-5 | TRBV3-1 | many | - | CASRRYRDLPYQETQYF | TGTGCCAGCAGACGGTACCGGGACCTGCCCTACCAAGAGACCCAGTACTTC
TRBJ1-1 | TRBV27 | few | - | CASSLAGSYTEAFF | TGTGCCAGCAGTTTGGCAGGATCTTACACTGAAGCTTTCTTT
TRBJ2-1 | TRBV7-6 | - | - | CASSLSRGDEQFF | TGTGCCAGCAGCTTATCCCGGGGCGATGAGCAGTTCTTC
TRBJ1-4 | TRBV30 | many | TRBD1 | CAWQTGEEAEKLFF | TGTGCCTGGCAGACAGGGGAGGAGGCTGAAAAACTGTTTTTT
TRBJ1-6 | TRBV4-2 | few | TRBD1 | CASSQGTGVSYNSPLHF | TGTGCCAGCAGCCAAGGGACAGGCGTATCCTATAATTCACCCCTCCACTTT
TRBJ2-2 | TRBV7-9 | many | - | CASSPRGSTAGELFF | TGTGCCAGCAGCCCCAGGGGATCCACGGCCGGGGAGCTGTTTTTT
TRBJ2-5 | TRBV11-1 | - | - | CASSQGGQGSAQETQYF | TGCGCCAGCAGCCAAGGGGGGCAGGGGAGTGCACAAGAGACCCAGTACTTC
TRBJ1-2 | TRBV7-9 | - | TRBD1 | CASSPGTGTGYTF | TGTGCCAGCAGTCCCGGGACAGGGACTGGCTACACCTTC
TRBJ1-1 | TRBV4-1 | - | - | CASSQGVRAMEAFF | TGCGCCAGCAGCCAAGGAGTCCGGGCTATGGAAGCTTTCTTT
TRBJ1-5 | TRBV5-1 | - | TRBD1 | CASSQDRYRGAQNQPQHF | TGCGCCAGCAGCCAAGATCGTTACAGGGGGGCTCAAAATCAGCCCCAGCATTTT
TRBJ2-7 | TRBV27 | many | - | CASSLGSSVPYEQYF | TGTGCCAGCAGCCTCGGCAGTTCGGTTCCCTACGAGCAGTACTTC
TRBJ1-5 | TRBV20-1 | many | - | CSATPRRGGTQPQHF | TGCAGTGCTACCCCCAGGCGGGGGGGGACCCAGCCCCAGCATTTT
TRBJ1-5 | TRBV12-3/TRBV12-4 | - | - | CASSLRDGDQPQHF | TGTGCCAGCAGTTTGAGGGACGGGGATCAGCCCCAGCATTTT
TRBJ2-1 | TRBV10-3 | many | - | CAYSSYNEQFF | TGTGCGTATAGCTCCTACAATGAGCAGTTCTTC
TRBJ2-1 | TRBV14 | few | - | CASSQGPYNEQFF | TGTGCCAGCAGCCAAGGTCCCTACAATGAGCAGTTCTTC
TRBJ2-3 | TRBV9 | - | - | CASSVAATRLGNTQYF | TGTGCCAGCAGCGTGGCGGCCACACGCCTGGGAAATACGCAGTATTTT
TRBJ1-5 | TRBV20-1 | - | TRBD1 | CSATTGSSNQPQHF | TGCAGTGCAACGACAGGGTCTAGCAATCAGCCCCAGCATTTT
TRBJ2-7 | TRBV7-9 | many | - | CASSLAVRDTPYEQYF | TGTGCCAGCAGCTTAGCGGTCCGGGACACCCCCTACGAGCAGTACTTC
TRBJ1-1 | TRBV28 | many | TRBD1 | CASSPGTGGVFMNTEAFF | TGTGCCAGCAGCCCCGGGACAGGGGGGGTTTTCATGAACACTGAAGCTTTCTTT